This T cell receptor beta chain was found in a study of control samples from healthy donors and cancer patients. Produced via immunoSEQ multiplex PCR; TCRdb's table is partial and in-frame only. The table has 95,000 to 130,000 clones, 93% seen once. The CDR3 contains 13 residues. Between the trimmed V and J ends, which lost 2 bases and 1 base, there was a span of 6 bases. Germline V gene sequence: CDR1 MNHEY, CDR2 SVGAGI. V is TRBV6-5 and J is TRBJ2-7; a weak D match, TRBD1 (5 bases). The sample taken for sequencing was blood. The sequence was obtained from a man in his thirties or forties in good health. The CDR3 here is CASSYGASYEQYF. CDR3 bases: TGTGCCAGCAGTTACGGGGCGTCCTACGAGCAGTACTTC.